These 30 T cell receptor beta chains were sequenced from one sample in a study of blood T cell repertoires in COVID-19. The data were produced by immunoSEQ multiplex PCR, yet TCRdb's version contains in-frame clones alone and is incomplete. The sample lists approximately 100,000 clones, 86% occurring once. Sequences were obtained from PBMCs or T cells enriched from blood (not recorded which). The receptors shown here come from a woman aged 45-60 years who had recovered from COVID-19.

The chain recombines TRBV12-3 or TRBV12-4 with TRBJ1-5, with 7 bases identical to TRBD1. The CDR3 runs 12 residues. Trimming took 9 bases from V and 5 from J; bases not matched to a gene: 4. The CDR3 sequence is CASQGGDQPQHF. In DNA form, the CDR3 reads TGTGCCAGTCAGGGGGGCGATCAGCCCCAGCATTTT.

The chain carries TRBV5-1 and TRBJ1-5; weak D call: TRBD1 (5 bases). Trimming left V 4 bases short and J 2 bases short, with 13 bases between. Germline V gene data show CDR1 as SGHRS and CDR2 as YFSETQ. CDR3 length: 15 amino acids. The CDR3 region is CASSPSGGGNQPQHF. CDR3 nucleotides: TGCGCCAGCAGCCCCTCGGGGGGGGGCAATCAGCCCCAGCATTTT.

The chain links TRBV28 to TRBJ1-5; no clear D gene. V lost 4 bases and J 11 bases, leaving 18 bases between the germline ends. This CDR3 region has 14 residues. Germline V gene data show CDR1 as MDHEN and CDR2 as SYDVKM. The DNA of the CDR3 is TGTGCCAGCAGTTCTCCTCAGGCGTCACCGACCCAGCATTTT. Protein: CASSSPQASPTQHF.

The rearrangement uses TRBV5-4 and TRBJ2-7; possible D gene TRBD2, 6 bases. The CDR3 length is 15 residues. V was clipped by 4 bases and J by 3 bases, with 17 bases between them. Germline CDR1 is SGHNT and CDR2 is YYREEE (reference sequence). CDR3 nucleotides: TGTGCCAGCAGCCCGGAGGGAGGAAGAAGCTACGAGCAGTACTTC. It is translated as CASSPEGGRSYEQYF.

This clone was found once. The chain has TRBV5-4 and TRBJ1-2; D may be TRBD1 (6 bases). From germline, CDR1 is SGHNT and CDR2 YYREEE (reference sequence). V shed 2 bases and J shed 4 bases, with 12 bases lying between them. The CDR3 has 14 residues. CDR3: CASSFSGTSYGYTF. The CDR3 DNA reads TGTGCCAGCAGCTTCTCCGGGACAAGCTATGGCTACACCTTC.

This chain joins TRBV19 and TRBJ1-1, with TRBD1 identical over 7 bases. The germline V gene encodes CDR1 LNHDA and CDR2 SQIVND (reference sequence). J was trimmed by 4 bases and V by 1 base; bases with no gene match: 9. This CDR3 is 16 amino acids long. CDR3: CASSIGQGSVSTEAFF. CDR3 sequence (DNA): TGTGCCAGTAGTATAGGACAGGGAAGCGTGAGCACTGAAGCTTTCTTT.

This clone was found once. V gene TRBV7-8 combines with J gene TRBJ1-4; D remains ambiguous. Trimming removed 5 bases from V and 5 bases from J, with 9 bases in between. Germline CDR1 is SGHVS and CDR2 is FQNEAQ. The CDR3 has 13 residues. The chain's CDR3 is CASSPESNEKLFF. The CDR3, as DNA: TGTGCCAGCAGCCCGGAGTCGAATGAAAAACTGTTTTTT.

The chain uses TRBV5-1 and TRBJ1-4, with D tentatively TRBD1 (5 bases). V gave up 1 base and J gave up 5 bases, with 9 bases separating them. The CDR3 runs to 14 residues. Germline V gene sequence: CDR1 SGHRS, CDR2 YFSETQ. The CDR3 nucleotides read TGCGCCAGCAGCTTGTTGGCAGGGAATGAAAAACTGTTTTTT. As protein: CASSLLAGNEKLFF.

V gene TRBV5-1 combines with J gene TRBJ2-5; TRBD1 aligns across 9 bases. V trimming: 4 bases; J trimming: 0 bases; junction bases outside the gene matches: 7. Germline V gives CDR1 SGHRS, CDR2 YFSETQ. The CDR3 runs to 16 residues. CDR3 DNA: TGCGCCAGCAGCCCTGGGACAGGGTCGTACCAAGAGACCCAGTACTTC. Protein product: CASSPGTGSYQETQYF.

The DNA of the CDR3 is TGTGCCAGCAGCCCGACACCCACAGGGAACAGGGGCGGCTACACCTTC. It specifies CASSPTPTGNRGGYTF. The rearrangement joins TRBV7-9 to TRBJ1-2, with TRBD1 identical over 7 bases. Germline V CDR1 and CDR2: SEHNR, FQNEAQ (reference sequence). The ends lost 5 bases at V and 8 bases at J; junction bases unmatched: 17. This CDR3 has 16 amino acids. The full variable domain, its missing parts supplied by reference TRBV7-9 and TRBJ1-2, is DTGVSQNPRHKITKRGQNVTFRCDPISEHNRLYWYRQTLGQGPEFLTYFQNEAQLEKSRLLSDRFSAERPKGSFSTLEIQRTEQGDSAMYLCASSPTPTGNRGGYTFGSGTRLTVV.

CDR3 DNA sequence: TGTGCCAGCAGCTTAACGGGCTCTGGGGCCAACGTCCTGACTTTC. Amino acids: CASSLTGSGANVLTF. The rearrangement joins TRBV7-9 to TRBJ2-6; the D is unclear. Trimming took 2 bases from V and 0 from J, leaving 5 bases between them. From germline, CDR1 is SEHNR and CDR2 FQNEAQ (reference sequence). CDR3 length: 15 residues.

The CDR3 here is CASSSNPGGYEQYF. CDR3 nucleotides: TGTGCCAGCAGCTCGAACCCGGGGGGTTACGAGCAGTACTTC. The rearrangement links TRBV7-6 to TRBJ2-7; 7 bases are shared with TRBD2. CDR1 is SGHVS and CDR2 is FNYEAQ in the germline V gene. The trim removed 4 bases at V and 4 bases at J, leaving 7 bases unmatched. The length of the CDR3 is 14 residues.

The chain joins TRBV30 to TRBJ1-3; tentative D call: TRBD1 (5 bases). V lost 4 bases and J lost 2, with 12 bases in between. The germline V gene has CDR1 GTSNPN and CDR2 SVGIG (reference sequence). CDR3 size: 14 residues. The CDR3 is CAWTLGAAGNTIYF. The CDR3 region has the DNA TGTGCCTGGACCCTAGGGGCGGCTGGAAACACCATATATTTT.

The J gene is TRBJ2-5, the V gene TRBV19, with 9 bases lining up with TRBD1. The length of the CDR3 is 14 residues. In germline, CDR1 is LNHDA, CDR2 SQIVND (reference sequence). Trimming took 4 bases from V and 2 from J; bases not matched to a gene: 2. This chain's CDR3 is CASSRDRAQETQYF. CDR3 in DNA: TGTGCCAGTAGTAGGGACAGGGCACAAGAGACCCAGTACTTC.

In its sample, this clone was seen a few times. This sequence joins TRBV5-1 and TRBJ1-6; the match to TRBD1 covers 8 bases. With V trimmed by 4 bases and J by 6 bases, 3 bases remained unmatched. Germline assignment: CDR1 SGHRS and CDR2 YFSETQ. The CDR3 contains 14 residues. The CDR3 DNA is TGCGCCAGCAGCCGGACAGGGAGTAATTCACCCCTCCACTTT. Protein: CASSRTGSNSPLHF.

The V and J genes are TRBV6-5 and TRBJ1-3; D is perhaps TRBD1 (6 bases). CDR3 length: 15 amino acids. Germline-derived CDR1 and CDR2 are MNHEY and SVGAGI. V lost 7 bases and J 5 bases, leaving 18 bases between the germline ends. The CDR3, as DNA: TGTGCCAGCACCTTAACCCGGGGGGACAGAAACACCATATATTTT. It specifies CASTLTRGDRNTIYF.

The J gene is TRBJ1-6, the V gene TRBV28; 9 bases align to TRBD1. The trim removed 6 bases at V and 3 bases at J, leaving 3 bases unmatched. Germline V CDR1 and CDR2: MDHEN, SYDVKM. This CDR3 has 15 residues. The CDR3 loop is CASSPTGGYNSPLHF. The DNA of the CDR3 is TGTGCCAGCAGCCCGACAGGGGGCTATAATTCACCCCTCCACTTT. Looking up the rest from reference TRBV28 and TRBJ1-6 gives the full variable domain: DVKVTQSSRYLVKRTGEKVFLECVQDMDHENMFWYRQDPGLGLRLIYFSYDVKMKEKGDIPEGYSVSREKKERFSLILESASTNQTSMYLCASSPTGGYNSPLHFGNGTRLTVT.

A single count supports this clone. The chain has TRBV5-4 and TRBJ2-3, with D possibly being TRBD1 (6 bases). Germline lookup yields CDR1 SGHNT and CDR2 YYREEE (reference sequence). Trimming shortened V by 3 bases and J by 1 base, and 21 bases separated the two germline ends. This CDR3 region has 18 residues. CDR3 residues: CASSSRSGTGPGTDTQYF. The CDR3, as DNA: TGTGCCAGCAGCTCCCGATCCGGAACAGGGCCGGGCACAGATACGCAGTATTTT.

The chain links TRBV12-5 to TRBJ2-2; weak D call: TRBD1 (5 bases). The germline CDR1 and CDR2 sequences are LGHNT and FRNRAP. This CDR3 contains 14 residues. Trimming pared 1 base from V and 8 bases from J, leaving 11 bases between. CDR3 in DNA: TGTGCTAGTGGTTTGGAGGGGCGAGCTGGGGAGCTGTTTTTT. This codes for CASGLEGRAGELFF.

The chain recombines TRBV5-1 with TRBJ2-7; D possibly corresponds to TRBD1 (6 bases). V was pared by 4 bases and J by 4 bases, with 15 bases between. CDR1 and CDR2 (germline): SGHRS, YFSETQ. The CDR3 covers 14 residues. The chain's CDR3 is CASSDPGQGYEQYF. The CDR3 nucleotides are TGCGCCAGCAGCGACCCGGGGCAGGGGTACGAGCAGTACTTC.

The V and J genes are TRBV10-2 and TRBJ1-3; no clear D. V was clipped by 6 bases and J by 4 bases, with 10 bases between them. Germline CDR1 and CDR2: WSHSY and SAAADI. The CDR3 consists of 13 residues. CDR3 residues: CASSPGRGNTIYF. Written as DNA, the CDR3 is TGCGCCAGCAGCCCGGGGAGAGGAAACACCATATATTTT.

This clone was recorded a few times. The chain combines TRBV18 with TRBJ1-3, with a possible D match to TRBD1 (6 bases). This CDR3 region has 15 residues. Germline V CDR1 and CDR2: KGHSH, LQKENI. V was shortened by 3 bases and J by 0 bases, with 9 bases between the two germline ends. The CDR3 sequence is CASSPTGFSGNTIYF. In DNA form, the CDR3 reads TGTGCCAGCTCACCTACAGGGTTCTCTGGAAACACCATATATTTT.

This clone came up once. The chain couples TRBV30 to TRBJ1-5; D gene uncertain. The CDR3 consists of 13 residues. V was pared by 0 bases and J by 2 bases, with 5 bases between. Germline V gene data show CDR1 as GTSNPN and CDR2 as SVGIG (reference sequence). CDR3 region: CAWSVARNQPQHF. The CDR3 nucleotides are TGTGCCTGGAGTGTAGCGCGCAATCAGCCCCAGCATTTT.

The chain recombines TRBV10-2 with TRBJ2-2, with 9 bases fitting TRBD2. CDR1 is WSHSY, CDR2 SAAADI, per germline. CDR3 size: 14 residues. The V gene end was trimmed by 8 bases and the J gene end by 0 bases; junction bases not matched to a gene: 1. CDR3 amino acids: CASLAGTNTGELFF. The CDR3, as DNA: TGCGCCAGCCTAGCGGGGACGAACACCGGGGAGCTGTTTTTT.

The chain recombines TRBV2 with TRBJ1-4; possibly TRBD1 for D (5 bases). The V gene lost 5 bases and the J gene lost 7 bases, with 14 bases spanning the gap. Germline V gene data show CDR1 as SNHLY and CDR2 as FYNNEI. The CDR3 is 14 amino acids. CDR3 nucleotides: TGTGCCAGCAGTAATAGGGGTAACGGTGAAAAACTGTTTTTT. This translates into CASSNRGNGEKLFF.

The chain carries TRBV4-1 and TRBJ2-3; 9 bases are a match to TRBD1. The CDR3 is 14 residues long. Looked up from germline, CDR1 is MGHRA and CDR2 is YSYEKL. Trimming removed 6 bases from V and 3 bases from J; junction bases left unmatched: 4. Here the CDR3 reads CASRPGQGTDTQYF. In nucleotides, the CDR3 is TGCGCCAGCAGACCGGGACAGGGAACAGATACGCAGTATTTT.

The table lists this clone with a count of one. The genes are TRBV4-1 and TRBJ2-3; D might be TRBD2 (5 bases). The V end lost 2 bases, the J end lost 5 bases, and 17 bases lay between the germline ends. The length of the CDR3 is 16 residues. Germline lookup yields CDR1 MGHRA and CDR2 YSYEKL. The CDR3 region is CASSQSAGGVKDTQYF. CDR3 nucleotides: TGCGCCAGCAGCCAATCGGCGGGCGGCGTCAAAGATACGCAGTATTTT.

The rearrangement links TRBV27 to TRBJ2-1, with 12 bases matching TRBD2. CDR1 is MNHEY and CDR2 is SMNVEV in the germline V gene (reference sequence). The CDR3 is 15 amino acids. Trimming removed 3 bases from V and 7 bases from J; junction bases left unmatched: 4. CDR3 residues: CASSFTSGRSNEQFF. The CDR3 bases are TGTGCCAGCAGTTTCACTAGCGGGAGGAGTAATGAGCAGTTCTTC.

J is TRBJ2-2 and V is TRBV28, with D hard to call. Between the trimmed V and J ends, which lost 2 bases and 2 bases, there was a span of 9 bases. Per the germline V gene, CDR1 is MDHEN and CDR2 is SYDVKM. The CDR3 covers 15 residues. The CDR3 loop is CASSLLNSNTGELFF. CDR3 nucleotide sequence: TGTGCCAGCAGTTTACTAAATTCTAACACCGGGGAGCTGTTTTTT. Full variable domain (outside the CDR3, taken from reference TRBV28 and TRBJ2-2): DVKVTQSSRYLVKRTGEKVFLECVQDMDHENMFWYRQDPGLGLRLIYFSYDVKMKEKGDIPEGYSVSREKKERFSLILESASTNQTSMYLCASSLLNSNTGELFFGEGSRLTVL.

The gene calls are TRBV7-2 and TRBJ1-1; the D is unclear. Germline lookup yields CDR1 SGHTA and CDR2 FQGNSA. The CDR3 length is 14 residues. Deletions cut 5 bases from V and 0 bases from J, with 10 bases between. CDR3: CASSPTLVNTEAFF. In DNA, the CDR3 is TGTGCCAGCAGCCCAACTCTCGTGAACACTGAAGCTTTCTTT.